Reported below is one T cell receptor (beta chain). Its antigen is currently unknown. Antigen-specific CD4+ T cells were first expanded with viral peptide pools by the ViraFEST assay and only then sequenced. The authors isolated CD4+ T cells after roughly eleven days of culture. Absence of prior SARS-CoV-2 infection characterized the vaccine recipients, who showed negative nucleocapsid antibodies. IL-2 at 10 IU/ml and peptides at around 10 ug/ml were added to cultured PBMC, about 1.8 million per well. Cultures received IL-2 medium that replaced half the medium on days 3 and 7. Sequenced by immunoSEQ multiplex PCR; TCRdb stores in-frame clones only, minus some. The repertoire holds tens of thousands of clones, with less than 85% as singletons. The data belong to a study of vaccination effects on CD4 cells after COVID-19. Overall study findings and caveats: After vaccination of healthy people, only 1 of 255 vaccine-induced clones cross-reacted with common cold coronaviruses. Clones of infection and vaccine origin contracted markedly late after vaccination.

Sequences were derived from CD4+ T cells from PBMCs cultured with HCoV-NL63 spike peptides, sampled before COVID-19 vaccination. The clonotype comes from a human donor who received a COVID-19 vaccine.

The CDR3 nucleotides read TGTGCCAGCAGGCTGACAGACTCCTATGGCTACACCTTC. It specifies CASRLTDSYGYTF. The chain uses TRBV6-5 and TRBJ1-2; perhaps TRBD1 as D (5 bases). With 6 bases removed from V and 4 bases from J, the gap between germline ends came to 12 bases. The CDR3 contains 13 residues. Germline V gene data show CDR1 as MNHEY and CDR2 as SVGAGI.